The 25 T cell receptor beta chains below were found in one sample sequenced in a study of blood T cell repertoires in COVID-19. Sequencing used immunoSEQ multiplex PCR; TCRdb keeps in-frame clones, though not all of them. The table records about 250,000 clones, roughly 86% of them present only once. The sequenced sample consisted of peripheral blood. Receptor source: a woman aged 55-70 years who had recovered from COVID-19.

The genes are TRBV7-8 and TRBJ2-7; D is perhaps TRBD1 (6 bases). The CDR3 is 13 residues long. Trimming pared 5 bases from V and 4 bases from J, leaving 12 bases between. CDR1 SGHVS and CDR2 FQNEAQ come from the germline V gene. The CDR3 sequence: CASSLRQEYEQYF. CDR3 coding DNA: TGTGCCAGCAGCCTCCGACAGGAGTACGAGCAGTACTTC.

The V call is TRBV5-1, the J call TRBJ2-3; the D gene is possibly TRBD1 (6 bases). CDR1 and CDR2 from the germline V gene are SGHRS and YFSETQ. Trimming removed 2 bases from V and 3 bases from J, with 10 bases in between. The CDR3 runs to 14 residues. The CDR3 loop is CASSLQGSTDTQYF. The CDR3 DNA follows: TGCGCCAGCAGCTTACAGGGCTCGACAGATACGCAGTATTTT.

The V gene is TRBV7-6, the J gene TRBJ1-4; TRBD1 matches at 9 bases. Germline trimming cut 5 bases from V and 7 bases from J; bases unmatched to any gene: 8. The CDR3 is 15 amino acids. Germline loops: CDR1 SGHVS, CDR2 FNYEAQ. The chain's CDR3 is CASSTPTGGSEKLFF. DNA for the CDR3: TGTGCCAGCAGCACTCCGACAGGGGGAAGTGAAAAACTGTTTTTT. The full variable domain, completed using reference TRBV7-6 and TRBJ1-4, is GAGVSQSPRYKVTKRGQDVALRCDPISGHVSLYWYRQALGQGPEFLTYFNYEAQQDKSGLPNDRFSAERPEGSISTLTIQRTEQRDSAMYRCASSTPTGGSEKLFFGSGTQLSVL.

The chain uses TRBV11-2 and TRBJ1-2, with D unclear. V was shortened by 4 bases and J by 7 bases, with 10 bases between the two germline ends. The CDR3 is 12 amino acids. Germline V gene lookup returns CDR1 SGHAT and CDR2 FQNNGV. The CDR3: CASSSIAGGYTF. DNA for the CDR3: TGTGCCAGCAGCTCTATCGCAGGTGGCTACACCTTC. The full variable domain, with the rest looked up from reference TRBV11-2 and TRBJ1-2, is EAGVAQSPRYKIIEKRQSVAFWCNPISGHATLYWYQQILGQGPKLLIQFQNNGVVDDSQLPKDRFSAERLKGVDSTLKIQPAKLEDSAVYLCASSSIAGGYTFGSGTRLTVV.

V is TRBV3-1 (or the pseudogene TRBV3-2) and J is TRBJ1-5, with D possibly matching TRBD1 (5 bases). The germline gives CDR1 LGHDT, CDR2 YNNKEL (reference sequence). The CDR3 runs 19 residues. The V and J ends lost 4 bases and 6 bases respectively, with 28 bases between them. Here the CDR3 reads CASSLTFNPTGERAQPQHF. CDR3 sequence (DNA): TGTGCCAGCAGCCTTACTTTTAACCCGACGGGGGAGAGGGCTCAGCCCCAGCATTTT.

Here the CDR3 reads CASSQDLGSGAFNNEQFF. CDR3 coding DNA: TGTGCCAGCAGCCAAGATCTCGGAAGCGGGGCCTTTAACAATGAGCAGTTCTTC. The V gene is TRBV3-1 (or the pseudogene TRBV3-2), the J gene TRBJ2-1; 7 bases map to TRBD2. V lost 0 bases to trimming and J lost 5 bases; unmatched junction nucleotides: 13. Germline assignment: CDR1 LGHDT and CDR2 YNNKEL (reference sequence). This CDR3 comprises 18 residues.

V and J are TRBV4-2 and TRBJ1-2; 8 bases match TRBD1. CDR1 is LGHNA, CDR2 YNFKEQ, per germline. The CDR3 length is 15 residues. V shed 4 bases, J shed 3 bases, and the junction held 7 bases outside the gene matches. CDR3 residues: CASSRGAQGDYGYTF. The CDR3 DNA reads as TGTGCCAGCAGCCGAGGAGCACAGGGGGACTATGGCTACACCTTC.

This chain joins TRBV28 and TRBJ2-5; TRBD2 might be the D (6 bases). In germline, CDR1 is MDHEN, CDR2 SYDVKM. The CDR3 sequence is 13 residues long. Trimming shortened V by 9 bases and J by 5 bases, and 16 bases separated the two germline ends. The CDR3 nucleotides are TGTGCCAGTTACCGAGCAGGGAGGGAGACCCAGTACTTC. This encodes CASYRAGRETQYF. Full variable domain (outside the CDR3, taken from reference TRBV28 and TRBJ2-5): DVKVTQSSRYLVKRTGEKVFLECVQDMDHENMFWYRQDPGLGLRLIYFSYDVKMKEKGDIPEGYSVSREKKERFSLILESASTNQTSMYLCASYRAGRETQYFGPGTRLLVL.

The V and J genes are TRBV28 and TRBJ2-7, with unresolved D. V lost 3 bases and J 3 bases, leaving 15 bases between the germline ends. This CDR3 has 15 residues. The germline V gene encodes CDR1 MDHEN and CDR2 SYDVKM. This chain's CDR3 is CASSLGSLSNYEQYF. CDR3 nucleotide sequence: TGTGCCAGCAGTTTGGGCTCCCTGTCTAACTACGAGCAGTACTTC.

V and J are TRBV7-2 and TRBJ2-2; D possibly corresponds to TRBD2 (7 bases). Germline V gene lookup returns CDR1 SGHTA and CDR2 FQGNSA. Trimming pared 2 bases from V and 5 bases from J, leaving 12 bases between. There are 15 residues in the CDR3. The DNA for the CDR3 is TGTGCCAGCAGCTTATTCAGGGGAGGGACCGGGGAGCTGTTTTTT. As protein: CASSLFRGGTGELFF.

The genes are TRBV14 and TRBJ2-2, with D hard to call. V was clipped by 8 bases and J by 6 bases, with 13 bases between them. The germline CDR1 and CDR2 sequences are SGHDN and FVKESK. The CDR3 length is 13 residues. The CDR3 nucleotides read TGTGCCAGCGGCCCGCAGGTCTCCGGGGAGCTGTTTTTT. It encodes CASGPQVSGELFF.

The gene calls are TRBV28 and TRBJ1-1, with D tentatively TRBD1 (6 bases). Trimming took 7 bases from V and 0 from J, leaving 18 bases between them. Germline V CDR1 and CDR2: MDHEN, SYDVKM. This CDR3 region has 16 residues. The CDR3: CASTRGGLDMNTEAFF. CDR3 DNA sequence: TGTGCCAGCACTCGGGGGGGGCTAGATATGAACACTGAAGCTTTCTTT.

The chain combines TRBV4-3 with TRBJ2-2; D remains unclear. The CDR3 spans 19 residues. The germline gives CDR1 LGHNA, CDR2 YSLEER. V lost 0 bases, J lost 6 bases, and 23 bases lay in between. The CDR3 loop is CASSQEVAQLIPGAGELFF. The CDR3 DNA reads TGCGCCAGCAGCCAAGAAGTCGCACAGCTTATCCCCGGCGCCGGGGAGCTGTTTTTT.

The chain couples TRBV7-9 to TRBJ2-2, with a possible D match to TRBD2 (5 bases). Germline V gives CDR1 SEHNR, CDR2 FQNEAQ (reference sequence). The V end lost 2 bases, the J end lost 1 base, and 8 bases lay between the germline ends. The CDR3 totals 15 residues. The CDR3 sequence is CASSLPGVNTGELFF. CDR3 nucleotides: TGTGCCAGCAGCTTACCCGGGGTGAACACCGGGGAGCTGTTTTTT. Complete variable domain (other parts from reference TRBV7-9 and TRBJ2-2): DTGVSQNPRHKITKRGQNVTFRCDPISEHNRLYWYRQTLGQGPEFLTYFQNEAQLEKSRLLSDRFSAERPKGSFSTLEIQRTEQGDSAMYLCASSLPGVNTGELFFGEGSRLTVL.

The chain has TRBV6-5 and TRBJ1-6; 11 bases align to TRBD1. Germline V gene sequence: CDR1 MNHEY, CDR2 SVGAGI. This CDR3 is 14 amino acids long. The V gene end was trimmed by 6 bases and the J gene end by 8 bases; junction bases not matched to a gene: 3. Here the CDR3 reads CASSRDRGYSPLHF. DNA of the CDR3: TGTGCCAGCAGCAGGGACAGGGGGTATTCACCCCTCCACTTT.

The chain has TRBV9 and TRBJ1-4, with TRBD1 matching over 10 bases. Germline V gene data show CDR1 as SGDLS and CDR2 as YYNGEE. With V trimmed by 2 bases and J by 8 bases, 6 bases remained unmatched. This CDR3 is 15 amino acids long. CDR3 bases: TGTGCCAGCAGCGTCCTCGGGACAGGGGACGAAAAACTGTTTTTT. Protein product: CASSVLGTGDEKLFF.

This chain's CDR3 is CASNPGLGNQPQHF. CDR3 coding DNA: TGTGCCAGTAACCCAGGGTTAGGCAATCAGCCCCAGCATTTT. The J gene is TRBJ1-5, the V gene TRBV19, with D perhaps matching TRBD1 (5 bases). CDR1 and CDR2 (germline): LNHDA, SQIVND (reference sequence). The CDR3 runs to 14 residues. Trimming removed 7 bases at V and 2 bases at J, with 12 bases between.

This chain uses TRBV11-1 with TRBJ2-1; 14 nucleotides match TRBD2. The CDR3 contains 15 residues. V dropped 5 bases and J dropped 9; count of bases not matched to a gene: 6. Germline lookup yields CDR1 SGHAT and CDR2 FQDESV (reference sequence). The DNA of the CDR3 is TGTGCCAGCAGCCGACTAGCGGGGGGGCAGGGTGAGCAGTTCTTC. It translates to CASSRLAGGQGEQFF.

This clone appeared a single time. CDR3 nucleotides: TGCGCCAGCAGGGGACTAGCGGGGGATACCGGGGAGCTGTTTTTT. Protein product: CASRGLAGDTGELFF. The V and J genes are TRBV10-1 and TRBJ2-2; 14 bases are a match to TRBD2. The CDR3 covers 15 residues. V lost 6 bases to trimming and J lost 5 bases; unmatched junction nucleotides: 2. The germline V gene encodes CDR1 WNHNN and CDR2 SYGVQD (reference sequence).

This clone came up once. The chain combines TRBV27 with TRBJ2-5; TRBD2 matches at 12 bases. V was clipped by 4 bases and J by 5 bases; unmatched bases: 8. Germline V gives CDR1 MNHEY, CDR2 SMNVEV (reference sequence). The CDR3 consists of 16 residues. CDR3 loop: CASSSLAGGRSETQYF. The CDR3 DNA reads TGTGCCAGCAGTTCACTAGCGGGGGGCCGAAGCGAGACCCAGTACTTC.

The V call is TRBV4-1, the J call TRBJ2-5; 12 bases match TRBD2. With 1 base clipped from V and 5 bases from J, the junction kept 2 bases outside the gene matches. Germline values: CDR1 MGHRA, CDR2 YSYEKL. This CDR3 is 15 amino acids long. The CDR3 sequence is CASSQVGTSGETQYF. In DNA form, the CDR3 reads TGCGCCAGCAGCCAAGTCGGGACTAGCGGGGAGACCCAGTACTTC.

This chain joins TRBV3-1 (or the pseudogene TRBV3-2) and TRBJ2-5; TRBD1 matches 10 bases. CDR1 is LGHDT and CDR2 is YNNKEL in the germline V gene (reference sequence). V gave up 4 bases and J gave up 5 bases; unmatched junction bases: 4. The CDR3 runs to 14 residues. CDR3 sequence: CASSLRTGGETQYF. The CDR3 bases are TGTGCCAGCAGCCTCCGGACAGGGGGGGAGACCCAGTACTTC.

This clone was counted once. The chain links TRBV6-1 to TRBJ1-4, with 8 nucleotides matching TRBD1. Trimming at V came to 3 bases and at J to 3 bases, leaving 12 bases not matched to a gene. Germline-derived CDR1 and CDR2 are MNHNS and SASEGT. The CDR3 length is 18 residues. The DNA of the CDR3 is TGTGCCAGCAGTGATGAAAGGCACGCCAGGGGGCCTAATGAAAAACTGTTTTTT. Its translation: CASSDERHARGPNEKLFF.

V is TRBV7-3 and J is TRBJ2-1, with D possibly matching TRBD2 (5 bases). Germline CDR1 and CDR2: SGHTA and FQGTGA. V was cut by 3 bases and J by 1 base, with 10 bases left in between. The CDR3 is made up of 15 amino acids. In nucleotides, the CDR3 is TGTGCCAGCAGCTTCGGACTTTCATCCTACAATGAGCAGTTCTTC. Its translation is CASSFGLSSYNEQFF.

In this sample, this clone turned up a few times. This chain joins TRBV28 and TRBJ1-1; D unresolved. The V end lost 6 bases, the J end lost 1 base, and 15 bases lay between the germline ends. Germline assignment: CDR1 MDHEN and CDR2 SYDVKM. The CDR3 sequence is 15 residues long. The CDR3 sequence is CASSRGSRWNTEAFF. DNA of the CDR3: TGTGCCAGCAGCCGAGGGAGCCGGTGGAACACTGAAGCTTTCTTT.